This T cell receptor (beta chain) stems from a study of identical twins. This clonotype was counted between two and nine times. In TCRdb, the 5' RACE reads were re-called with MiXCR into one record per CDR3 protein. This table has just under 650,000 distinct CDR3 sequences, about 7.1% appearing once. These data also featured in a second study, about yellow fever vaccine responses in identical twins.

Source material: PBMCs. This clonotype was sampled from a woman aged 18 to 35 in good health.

CDR3 in DNA: TGTGCCAGCAGTTTCGTGGTGGGGAGGAGAACTGAAGCTTTCTTT. Protein sequence: CASSFVVGRRTEAFF. The genes are TRBV12-3 or TRBV12-4 and TRBJ1-1, with D hard to call. The CDR3 loop spans 15 amino acids. V gave up 3 bases and J gave up 5 bases, with 16 bases separating them.